The count of the clone carrying this TCR beta chain is one. The sample belongs to a study of technical replicates of blood from a handful of donors. The V end lost 5 bases, the J end lost 3 bases, and 16 bases lay between the germline ends. The CDR3 is 15 residues long. Germline CDR1 is SEHNR and CDR2 is FQNEAQ (reference sequence). Sequencing was performed with immunoSEQ multiplex PCR; in TCRdb, only in-frame clones are kept and a portion is missing. The data show 65,000 to 95,000 clones, around 93% seen once. This sequence joins TRBV7-9 and TRBJ1-1; D is perhaps TRBD1 (5 bases). The TCR was taken from a human donor in good health. Sequencing was done on a sample of T cells isolated from PBMCs. CDR3 DNA: TGTGCCAGCAGCGCCGTCAGTGGGGGGTACACTGAAGCTTTCTTT. It codes for CASSAVSGGYTEAFF.